These 22 T cell receptor beta chains were all obtained from the same sample, sequenced in a study of cytomegalovirus exposure and HLA in healthy donors. Primers for the PCR totalled 60 Vbeta and 13 Jbeta. Method: immunoSEQ multiplex PCR; TCRdb's copy keeps in-frame clones and lacks some. The table records about 190,000 clones, roughly four fifths of them present only once. The sample was PBMCs. The receptor set was obtained from a woman aged 18-29 years in good health and CMV-seronegative.

This clone was found once. This chain joins TRBV14 and TRBJ2-7; 8 nucleotides agree with TRBD2. J gave up 4 bases and V 4 bases, and 9 bases lay outside the gene matches. This CDR3 contains 15 residues. CDR1 is SGHDN and CDR2 is FVKESK in the germline V gene. The CDR3 sequence: CASSRESGRWYEQYF. The CDR3, as DNA: TGTGCCAGCAGCCGCGAGAGCGGGAGATGGTACGAGCAGTACTTC.

V is TRBV28 and J is TRBJ1-1; no reliable D call. The CDR3 length is 16 residues. The V end was cut by 6 bases, the J end by 4 bases, with 21 bases between. Germline lookup yields CDR1 MDHEN and CDR2 SYDVKM. CDR3 sequence (DNA): TGTGCCAGCAGACTATTGGAGGAGGGATCGGGCACTGAAGCTTTCTTT. This gives the protein CASRLLEEGSGTEAFF.

J is TRBJ2-5 and V is TRBV2; 9 positions agree with TRBD1. The V and J ends lost 4 bases and 5 bases, in that order; junction bases with no gene match: 8. The germline V gene has CDR1 SNHLY and CDR2 FYNNEI. The CDR3 is made up of 15 amino acids. The CDR3 loop is CASSVGDREGETQYF. The CDR3 coding sequence is TGTGCCAGCAGTGTAGGGGACAGGGAGGGCGAGACCCAGTACTTC.

The chain employs TRBV19 and TRBJ1-1, with 7 bases lining up with TRBD1. V was clipped by 3 bases and J by 3 bases; unmatched bases: 1. CDR3 size: 13 residues. The V gene's germline CDR1 is LNHDA and CDR2 SQIVND (reference sequence). In nucleotides, the CDR3 is TGTGCCAGTAGTATGACAGGGTACACTGAAGCTTTCTTT. Amino acid sequence: CASSMTGYTEAFF.

The chain uses TRBV7-9 and TRBJ2-7, with TRBD1 as a possible D gene (6 bases). Germline assignment: CDR1 SEHNR and CDR2 FQNEAQ (reference sequence). V was clipped by 5 bases and J by 2 bases, with 10 bases between them. This CDR3 comprises 13 residues. For the CDR3, the DNA is TGTGCCAGCAGCCCCAGGGGCCCCTACGAGCAGTACTTC. Amino acid sequence: CASSPRGPYEQYF. Supplemented by reference TRBV7-9 and TRBJ2-7, the full variable domain reads DTGVSQNPRHKITKRGQNVTFRCDPISEHNRLYWYRQTLGQGPEFLTYFQNEAQLEKSRLLSDRFSAERPKGSFSTLEIQRTEQGDSAMYLCASSPRGPYEQYFGPGTRLTVT.

The J gene is TRBJ1-3, the V gene TRBV6-5; no clear D. V shed 0 bases and J shed 9 bases, with 12 bases lying between them. The CDR3 is 14 residues long. The germline V gene encodes CDR1 MNHEY and CDR2 SVGAGI. The CDR3 region is CASSYSGAESTIYF. CDR3 DNA: TGTGCCAGCAGTTACTCGGGAGCGGAAAGCACCATATATTTT.

The gene calls are TRBV6-4 and TRBJ1-1; D gene ambiguous. The length of the CDR3 is 14 residues. The germline gives CDR1 MRHNA, CDR2 SNTAGT. Trimming cost V 3 bases and J 2 bases, with 10 bases left between them. In DNA form, the CDR3 reads TGTGCCAGCAGTGAACAACATCCTAACACTGAAGCTTTCTTT. It encodes CASSEQHPNTEAFF.

This clone occurred once. The chain links TRBV19 to TRBJ2-5, with D tentatively TRBD1 (6 bases). The CDR3 is made up of 14 amino acids. Trimming took off 5 bases at V and 3 bases at J, with 13 bases between the two ends. Germline CDR1 reads LNHDA; CDR2 reads SQIVND (reference sequence). The CDR3: CASSASTGEETQYF. The CDR3 nucleotides read TGTGCCAGTAGTGCATCGACAGGAGAAGAGACCCAGTACTTC.

The chain uses TRBV4-2 and TRBJ2-1; 10 bases match TRBD2. The CDR3 loop spans 16 amino acids. V lost 1 base and J lost 2; bases outside the gene matches: 2. The V gene's germline CDR1 is LGHNA and CDR2 YNFKEQ. In nucleotides, the CDR3 is TGTGCCAGCAGCCAAGTCAGCGGGGGGGCCTACAATGAGCAGTTCTTC. Translated: CASSQVSGGAYNEQFF.

The chain is built from TRBV6-5 and TRBJ1-4; D is possibly TRBD1 (6 bases). V lost 2 bases, J lost 10 bases, and 17 bases lay in between. The CDR3 is 15 amino acids. Germline V CDR1 and CDR2: MNHEY, SVGAGI. The CDR3, as DNA: TGTGCCAGCAGTTACACAGCAGGGGTTGAGGGAAAACTGTTTTTT. As protein: CASSYTAGVEGKLFF.

This clone was detected only once. This chain uses TRBV27 with TRBJ2-3; TRBD2 is a possible D gene (6 bases). There are 13 residues in the CDR3. CDR1 MNHEY and CDR2 SMNVEV come from the germline V gene (reference sequence). V lost 3 bases and J 3 bases, leaving 7 bases between the germline ends. The CDR3 reads CASSLGGTDTQYF. The CDR3 bases are TGTGCCAGCAGTTTGGGGGGAACAGATACGCAGTATTTT.

A single count supports this clone. The chain combines TRBV5-1 with TRBJ1-2; D remains ambiguous. The CDR3 runs 13 residues. Trimming removed 0 bases from V and 4 bases from J, with 7 bases in between. Germline CDR1 reads SGHRS; CDR2 reads YFSETQ. The CDR3 here is CASSLVPGYGYTF. The CDR3, as DNA: TGCGCCAGCAGCTTGGTCCCAGGCTATGGCTACACCTTC.

This clone was observed a few times. The genes are TRBV30 and TRBJ1-5; TRBD1 is a possible D gene (5 bases). CDR3 length: 15 amino acids. Germline CDR1 reads GTSNPN; CDR2 reads SVGIG (reference sequence). Trimming removed 1 base from V and 4 bases from J, with 14 bases in between. The DNA for the CDR3 is TGTGCCTGGAGTGAATTTGCAGGGAATAATCAGCCCCAGCATTTT. Translation: CAWSEFAGNNQPQHF.

V and J are TRBV19 and TRBJ2-5, with D possibly being TRBD2 (5 bases). The V gene lost 1 base and the J gene lost 6 bases, with 9 bases spanning the gap. The CDR3 is made up of 13 amino acids. Germline CDR1 is LNHDA and CDR2 is SQIVND (reference sequence). CDR3 bases: TGTGCCAGTAGTATAGGGCTAGCAAAGACCCAGTACTTC. Amino acid sequence: CASSIGLAKTQYF. Supplemented by reference TRBV19 and TRBJ2-5, the full variable domain reads DGGITQSPKYLFRKEGQNVTLSCEQNLNHDAMYWYRQDPGQGLRLIYYSQIVNDFQKGDIAEGYSVSREKKESFPLTVTSAQKNPTAFYLCASSIGLAKTQYFGPGTRLLVL.

Points on this clone: The identical CDR3 is also encoded by other nucleotide sequences in the sample. V is TRBV5-1 and J is TRBJ1-1, with TRBD1 as a possible D gene (6 bases). V was trimmed by 0 bases and J by 4 bases, leaving 10 bases between them. Germline loops: CDR1 SGHRS, CDR2 YFSETQ. The CDR3 covers 14 residues. CDR3 sequence: CASSLAGEGTEAFF. Here the CDR3 DNA reads TGCGCCAGCAGCTTGGCAGGGGAAGGCACTGAAGCTTTCTTT.

CDR3 coding DNA: TGTGCCAGCAGTTACGGCGGAGTCACAGATACGCAGTATTTT. This encodes CASSYGGVTDTQYF. This chain links TRBV6-6 with TRBJ2-3; no firm D call. The CDR3 extends over 14 amino acids. Germline CDR1 and CDR2: MNHNY and SVGAGI (reference sequence). Trimming stripped 2 bases from V and 2 bases from J, with 8 bases between.

The gene calls are TRBV28 and TRBJ1-5, with 11 bases aligning to TRBD1. This CDR3 comprises 16 residues. V lost 3 bases to trimming and J lost 5 bases; unmatched junction nucleotides: 6. Germline lookup yields CDR1 MDHEN and CDR2 SYDVKM. The CDR3 protein is CASSFFRTGGYQPQHF. The CDR3 nucleotides read TGTGCCAGCAGTTTCTTCAGGACAGGGGGCTATCAGCCCCAGCATTTT. Together with reference TRBV28 and TRBJ1-5, the CDR3 gives the full variable domain: DVKVTQSSRYLVKRTGEKVFLECVQDMDHENMFWYRQDPGLGLRLIYFSYDVKMKEKGDIPEGYSVSREKKERFSLILESASTNQTSMYLCASSFFRTGGYQPQHFGDGTRLSIL.

The chain is built from TRBV30 and TRBJ1-4; D may be TRBD1 (5 bases). The CDR3 is made up of 15 amino acids. With 5 bases removed from V and 0 bases from J, the gap between germline ends came to 13 bases. Per the germline V gene, CDR1 is GTSNPN and CDR2 is SVGIG (reference sequence). Written as DNA, the CDR3 is TGTGCCTGGCACCCCCCCAGGGCAACTAATGAAAAACTGTTTTTT. Its protein product is CAWHPPRATNEKLFF.

The rearrangement joins TRBV10-3 to TRBJ2-3; 11 bases agree with TRBD1. The junction had 3 bases not matched to a gene; V was cut back by 6 bases and J by 4 bases. In germline, CDR1 is ENHRY, CDR2 SYGVKD. The CDR3 totals 14 residues. The CDR3 region is CAIRKGQGADTQYF. The CDR3 DNA reads as TGTGCCATCAGGAAGGGACAGGGGGCAGATACGCAGTATTTT.

The chain couples TRBV5-1 to TRBJ2-7; 13 bases are shared with TRBD2. After removal of 2 bases from V and 2 bases from J, the junction contained 7 bases not matched to a gene. The CDR3 runs 17 residues. Germline V CDR1 and CDR2: SGHRS, YFSETQ. CDR3 sequence (DNA): TGCGCCAGCAGCTTACTAGCGGGAGGGCCTCTTGCCTACGAGCAGTACTTC. Residues: CASSLLAGGPLAYEQYF. Based on the CDR3 plus reference TRBV5-1 and TRBJ2-7, the full variable domain is KAGVTQTPRYLIKTRGQQVTLSCSPISGHRSVSWYQQTPGQGLQFLFEYFSETQRNKGNFPGRFSGRQFSNSRSEMNVSTLELGDSALYLCASSLLAGGPLAYEQYFGPGTRLTVT.

The chain uses TRBV4-2 and TRBJ2-1, with 10 bases matching TRBD2. Germline assignment: CDR1 LGHNA and CDR2 YNFKEQ. V shed 1 base, J shed 8 bases, and the junction held 5 bases outside the gene matches. CDR3 length: 15 amino acids. The DNA of the CDR3 is TGTGCCAGCAGCCAAGCCAGCGGGGGGGTACATGAGCAGTTCTTC. It is translated as CASSQASGGVHEQFF.

The chain couples TRBV21-1 to TRBJ2-5; TRBD1 is taken as the D call from the table, unchecked against the DNA. TRBV21-1 is a listed pseudogene. The CDR3 is 14 residues long. The CDR3 region has the DNA TGTGCCAGCCTCCCGGGACAGGGGAAGGAGACCCAGTACTTC. Its translation is CASLPGQGKETQYF.